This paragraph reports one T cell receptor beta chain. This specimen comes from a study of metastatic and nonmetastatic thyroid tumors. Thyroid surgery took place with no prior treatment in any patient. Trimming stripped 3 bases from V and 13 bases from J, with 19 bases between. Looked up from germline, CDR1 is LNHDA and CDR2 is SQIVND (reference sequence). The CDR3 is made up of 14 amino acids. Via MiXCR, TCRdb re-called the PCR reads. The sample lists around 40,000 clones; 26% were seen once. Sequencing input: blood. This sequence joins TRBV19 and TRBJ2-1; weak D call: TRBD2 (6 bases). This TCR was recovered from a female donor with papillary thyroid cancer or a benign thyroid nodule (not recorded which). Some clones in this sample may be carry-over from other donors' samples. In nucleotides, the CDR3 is TGTGCCAGTAGTATCGGACTATCGGGAGCAGACCAGTTCTTC. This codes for CASSIGLSGADQFF. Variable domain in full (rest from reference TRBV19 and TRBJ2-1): DGGITQSPKYLFRKEGQNVTLSCEQNLNHDAMYWYRQDPGQGLRLIYYSQIVNDFQKGDIAEGYSVSREKKESFPLTVTSAQKNPTAFYLCASSIGLSGADQFFGPGTRLTVL.